The T cell receptor (beta chain) described here comes from a study of blood T cell repertoires in COVID-19. Looking at the study overall: COVID-19 samples collected from the United States, Italy and Spain covered acute and convalescent phases.

This CDR3 spans 13 amino acids. V was clipped by 0 bases and J by 7 bases, with 9 bases between them. Germline-derived CDR1 and CDR2 are MRHNA and SNTAGT. The authors' processing: Nucleated cell number was recorded as an estimate derived from reference gene primer amplification. Sequenced by immunoSEQ multiplex PCR; TCRdb stores in-frame clones only, minus some. From that table come the V and J calls and clone size; the DNA was used to work out D and trimming. Of some 210,000 clones listed, 80% to 90% are singletons. The TCR was taken from a human donor in a cohort sampled during active COVID-19. Sequencing was done on a sample of peripheral blood. The chain combines TRBV6-4 with TRBJ1-2, with D tentatively TRBD1 (5 bases). CDR3 in DNA: TGTGCCAGCAGTGACTCTAGGCAGGGTGGCTACACCTTC. Protein sequence: CASSDSRQGGYTF.